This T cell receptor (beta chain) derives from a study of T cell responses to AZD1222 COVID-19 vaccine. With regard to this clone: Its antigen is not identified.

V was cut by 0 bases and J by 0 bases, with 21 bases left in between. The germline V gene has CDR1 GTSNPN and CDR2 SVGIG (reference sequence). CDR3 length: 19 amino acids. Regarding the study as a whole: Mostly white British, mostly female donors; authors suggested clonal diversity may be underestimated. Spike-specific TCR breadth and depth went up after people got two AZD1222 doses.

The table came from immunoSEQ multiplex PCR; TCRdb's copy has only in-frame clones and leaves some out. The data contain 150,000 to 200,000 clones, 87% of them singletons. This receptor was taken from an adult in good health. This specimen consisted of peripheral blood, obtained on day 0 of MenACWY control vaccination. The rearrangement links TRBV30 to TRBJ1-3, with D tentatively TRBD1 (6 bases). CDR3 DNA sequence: TGTGCCTGGAGTGTAATAGGAGCCACAGGGCAGGGCTCTGGAAACACCATATATTTT. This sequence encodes CAWSVIGATGQGSGNTIYF.